This T cell receptor beta chain derives from a study of T cells in Graves' hyperthyroidism and ophthalmopathy. This CDR3 region has 12 residues. The germline gives CDR1 DFQATT, CDR2 SNEGSKA (reference sequence). V shed 6 bases and J shed 2 bases, with 9 bases lying between them. The investigators amplified TCR beta CDR3 regions from RNA transcripts. HTBI primers were the set used in a first-round RT-PCR of the TCR CDR3. TCRdb ran MiXCR on the multiplex PCR reads and lists one entry per CDR3 protein. The data hold roughly 35,000 distinct CDR3 sequences, with 40% to 65% observed a single time. This sequence originates from a woman in her thirties or forties with Graves' ophthalmopathy. The sample comprised blood. The rearrangement uses TRBV20-1 and TRBJ2-3; D is perhaps TRBD2 (7 bases). CDR3 protein: CSAGGPTDTQYF. The CDR3 bases are TGCAGTGCGGGGGGGCCCACAGATACGCAGTATTTT.